A single sample is the source of the 17 T cell receptor beta chains below, sequenced in a study of cytomegalovirus exposure and HLA in healthy donors. The PCR used 60 Vbeta and 13 Jbeta primers. The assay was immunoSEQ multiplex PCR, and TCRdb's table has in-frame clones only and misses some. The sample lists hundreds of thousands of clones, 75% to 80% seen once, with less than 2% in the top ten. Sequencing was done on a sample of PBMCs. These receptors all come from a male donor in good health and CMV-seronegative.

V is TRBV7-3 and J is TRBJ2-5, with TRBD2 matching over 8 bases. V was clipped by 0 bases and J by 1 base; unmatched bases: 1. This CDR3 is built from 15 residues. The V gene's germline CDR1 is SGHTA and CDR2 FQGTGA. The CDR3 DNA follows: TGTGCCAGCAGCTTAACAGCGGGGGTCCAAGAGACCCAGTACTTC. Its protein product is CASSLTAGVQETQYF.

The chain has TRBV7-9 and TRBJ1-1; D remains unclear. Trimming took 1 base from V and 2 from J, leaving 8 bases between them. CDR1 and CDR2 from the germline V gene are SEHNR and FQNEAQ (reference sequence). The CDR3 has 14 amino acids. The CDR3 is CASSLDVSNTEAFF. CDR3 DNA: TGTGCCAGCAGCTTAGATGTCAGTAACACTGAAGCTTTCTTT.

This chain joins TRBV6-5 and TRBJ1-1, with D possibly being TRBD1 (6 bases). The germline V gene encodes CDR1 MNHEY and CDR2 SVGAGI. The CDR3 is made up of 13 amino acids. Deletions cut 2 bases from V and 8 bases from J, with 12 bases between. CDR3 sequence (DNA): TGTGCCAGCAGTTACCCGGACAGCTCCGAAGCTTTCTTT. It yields the protein CASSYPDSSEAFF.

This chain joins TRBV21-1 and TRBJ2-7; the table's D call, TRBD2, was not checked against the DNA. TRBV21-1 corresponds to a pseudogene. The CDR3 loop spans 16 amino acids. This CDR3 reads CASSNGSGICSYEQYF. The CDR3, as DNA: TGTGCCAGCAGCAACGGCAGCGGGATTTGCTCCTACGAGCAGTACTTC.

The chain has TRBV27 and TRBJ2-2; 7 nucleotides agree with TRBD1. The trim removed 2 bases at V and 4 bases at J, leaving 4 bases unmatched. Per the germline V gene, CDR1 is MNHEY and CDR2 is SMNVEV (reference sequence). This CDR3 is 15 amino acids long. CDR3 region: CASSLLNRGTGELFF. The CDR3 DNA is TGTGCCAGCAGTTTACTTAACAGGGGCACCGGGGAGCTGTTTTTT.

This clone was observed a few times. V gene TRBV27 combines with J gene TRBJ2-1; TRBD2 matches 14 bases. V dropped 7 bases and J dropped 0; count of bases not matched to a gene: 11. The germline V gene has CDR1 MNHEY and CDR2 SMNVEV (reference sequence). The CDR3 sequence is 19 residues long. CDR3 protein: CASMKGLAGGPSSYNEQFF. In DNA, the CDR3 is TGTGCCAGCATGAAAGGACTAGCGGGAGGCCCCAGCTCCTACAATGAGCAGTTCTTC.

V gene TRBV10-3 combines with J gene TRBJ2-3, with 7 bases identical to TRBD1. In germline, CDR1 is ENHRY, CDR2 SYGVKD. J was trimmed by 3 bases and V by 4 bases; bases with no gene match: 1. The CDR3 is 13 amino acids. The CDR3, as DNA: TGTGCCATCAGTGTGACAGGGACAGATACGCAGTATTTT. Translation: CAISVTGTDTQYF.

Details on this clone: One end of the junction varies from germline; a read error may be responsible. This chain joins TRBV7-9 and TRBJ1-3, with D perhaps TRBD1 (6 bases). The CDR3 has 18 amino acids. Germline V gene data show CDR1 as SEHNR and CDR2 as FQNEAQ (reference sequence). This CDR3 reads CSSSLEWKRGIAGNTIYF. CDR3 sequence (DNA): TGTTCCAGCAGCTTAGAGTGGAAAAGGGGGATAGCCGGAAACACCATATATTTT.

This rearrangement joins TRBV6-1 to TRBJ1-5; D might be TRBD1 (6 bases). V lost 0 bases, J lost 0 bases, and 12 bases lay in between. Germline values: CDR1 MNHNS, CDR2 SASEGT. CDR3 length: 17 residues. CDR3 region: CASSEARGGYSNQPQHF. In nucleotides, the CDR3 is TGTGCCAGCAGTGAAGCGAGAGGGGGTTATAGCAATCAGCCCCAGCATTTT.

The count of this clone is one. The rearrangement links TRBV6-5 to TRBJ2-2, with 7 bases lining up with TRBD1. The CDR3 spans 16 residues. Unmatched junction bases numbered 6, after V lost 2 bases and J lost 3 bases. Germline CDR1 is MNHEY and CDR2 is SVGAGI. CDR3 coding DNA: TGTGCCAGCAGTTACCCCGACAGGGTCTACACCGGGGAGCTGTTTTTT. Its protein is CASSYPDRVYTGELFF.

The chain is built from TRBV15 and TRBJ2-6, with 7 bases that match TRBD2. CDR3 length: 19 residues. Trimming cost V 4 bases and J 0 bases; bases outside gene matches: 12. The V gene's germline CDR1 is LNHNV and CDR2 YYDKDF (reference sequence). The CDR3, as DNA: TGTGCCACCAGCACCCCGCTAGGGACTACAAGCTCTGGGGCCAACGTCCTGACTTTC. The encoded protein is CATSTPLGTTSSGANVLTF.

The chain couples TRBV18 to TRBJ1-1, with 9 bases fitting TRBD1. V lost 3 bases and J lost 3; bases outside the gene matches: 2. Germline V CDR1 and CDR2: KGHSH, LQKENI. The CDR3 has 14 amino acids. For the CDR3, the DNA is TGTGCCAGCTCACCGCGACAGGGGGACACTGAAGCTTTCTTT. As protein: CASSPRQGDTEAFF.

This sequence joins TRBV21-1 and TRBJ2-5; no DNA check was done on the table's D call, TRBD1. TRBV21-1 is labeled a pseudogene. CDR3 length: 14 residues. CDR3 sequence (DNA): TGTGCCAGCAGACCGACAGGGGGTAAAGAGACCCAGTACTTC. Protein: CASRPTGGKETQYF.

J is TRBJ2-1 and V is TRBV7-4, with 10 positions matching TRBD2. The CDR3 length is 17 residues. The J segment lost 7 bases and the V segment lost 2 bases, leaving 11 bases of the junction unmatched. Per the germline V gene, CDR1 is SGHVT and CDR2 is SQSDAQ. CDR3 protein: CASSLLAGDPMWNEQFF. The DNA for the CDR3 is TGTGCCAGCAGCTTACTAGCGGGGGACCCTATGTGGAATGAGCAGTTCTTC.

The CDR3 DNA sequence: TGTGCCAGCAGTGAAATCAGAAATGAAAAACTGTTTTTT. This encodes CASSEIRNEKLFF. This sequence joins TRBV25-1 and TRBJ1-4; D gene uncertain. The germline CDR1 and CDR2 sequences are MGHDK and SYGVNS. The V and J ends lost 2 bases and 5 bases respectively, with 6 bases between them. The CDR3 spans 13 residues. The variable domain in full, completed from reference TRBV25-1 and TRBJ1-4, reads EADIYQTPRYLVIGTGKKITLECSQTMGHDKMYWYQQDPGMELHLIHYSYGVNSTEKGDLSSESTVSRIRTEHFPLTLESARPSHTSQYLCASSEIRNEKLFFGSGTQLSVL.

This chain links TRBV6-5 with TRBJ2-3; 11 bases map to TRBD2. J gave up 3 bases and V 4 bases, and 3 bases lay outside the gene matches. CDR3 size: 15 residues. The germline CDR1 and CDR2 sequences are MNHEY and SVGAGI. The CDR3 sequence is CASSLLAGETDTQYF. CDR3 in DNA: TGTGCCAGCAGTTTACTAGCGGGAGAAACAGATACGCAGTATTTT.

V and J are TRBV28 and TRBJ2-7; D remains ambiguous. Trimming took off 8 bases at V and 3 bases at J, with 17 bases between the two ends. The V gene's germline CDR1 is MDHEN and CDR2 SYDVKM. This CDR3 has 14 residues. CDR3 protein: CASRTNYRIYEQYF. The CDR3 DNA follows: TGTGCCAGCCGAACTAACTACCGAATCTACGAGCAGTACTTC.